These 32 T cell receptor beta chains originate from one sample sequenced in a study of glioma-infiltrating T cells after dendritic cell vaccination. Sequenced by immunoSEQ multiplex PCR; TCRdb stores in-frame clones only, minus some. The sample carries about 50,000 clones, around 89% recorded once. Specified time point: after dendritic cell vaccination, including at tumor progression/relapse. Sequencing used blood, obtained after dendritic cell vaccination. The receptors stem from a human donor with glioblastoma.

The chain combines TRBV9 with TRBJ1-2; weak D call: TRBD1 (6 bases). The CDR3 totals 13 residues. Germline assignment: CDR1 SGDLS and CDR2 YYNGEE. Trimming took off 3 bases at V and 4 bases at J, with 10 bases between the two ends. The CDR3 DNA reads TGTGCCAGCAGCGCAGGACAGTCCTATGGCTACACCTTC. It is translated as CASSAGQSYGYTF.

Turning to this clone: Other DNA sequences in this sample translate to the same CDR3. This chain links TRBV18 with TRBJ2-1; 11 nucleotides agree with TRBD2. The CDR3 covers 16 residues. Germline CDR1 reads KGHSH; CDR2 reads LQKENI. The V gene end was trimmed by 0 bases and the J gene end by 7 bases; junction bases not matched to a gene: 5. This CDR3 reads CASSPPLSGRGNEQFF. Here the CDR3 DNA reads TGTGCCAGCTCACCACCTCTTAGCGGGAGGGGAAATGAGCAGTTCTTC.

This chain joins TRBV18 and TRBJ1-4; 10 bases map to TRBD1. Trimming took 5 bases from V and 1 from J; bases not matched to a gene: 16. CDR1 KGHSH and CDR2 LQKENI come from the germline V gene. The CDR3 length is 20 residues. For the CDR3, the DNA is TGTGCCAGCTCAGAGTTCCTTCCGGGACAGGGGTGGCGAACTAATGAAAAACTGTTTTTT. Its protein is CASSEFLPGQGWRTNEKLFF.

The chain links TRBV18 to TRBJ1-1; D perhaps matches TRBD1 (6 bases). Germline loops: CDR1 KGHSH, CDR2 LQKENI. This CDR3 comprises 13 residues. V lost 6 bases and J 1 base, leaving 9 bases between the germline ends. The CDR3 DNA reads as TGTGCCAGCTCGCCGGGACAGAACACTGAAGCTTTCTTT. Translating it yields CASSPGQNTEAFF.

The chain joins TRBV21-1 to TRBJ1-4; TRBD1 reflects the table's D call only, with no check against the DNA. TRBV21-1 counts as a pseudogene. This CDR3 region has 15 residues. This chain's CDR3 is CASSATTGLTEKLFF. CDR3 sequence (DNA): TGTGCCAGCAGCGCTACGACAGGGCTTACTGAAAAACTGTTTTTT.

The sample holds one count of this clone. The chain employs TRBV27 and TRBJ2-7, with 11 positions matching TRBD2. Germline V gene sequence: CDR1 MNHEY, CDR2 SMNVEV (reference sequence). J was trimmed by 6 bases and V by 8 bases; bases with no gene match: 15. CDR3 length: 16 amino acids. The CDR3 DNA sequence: TGTGCCAGCCCCCGGCCCCAGGGTAGCGGGAGGGCCGAGCAGTACTTC. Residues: CASPRPQGSGRAEQYF.

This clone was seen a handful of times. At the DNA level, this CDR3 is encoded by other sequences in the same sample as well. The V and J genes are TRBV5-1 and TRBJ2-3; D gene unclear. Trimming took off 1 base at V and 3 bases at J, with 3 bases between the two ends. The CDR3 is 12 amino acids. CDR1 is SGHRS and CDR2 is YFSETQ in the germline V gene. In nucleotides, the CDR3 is TGCGCCAGCAGCTTGCAGACAGATACGCAGTATTTT. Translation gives CASSLQTDTQYF.

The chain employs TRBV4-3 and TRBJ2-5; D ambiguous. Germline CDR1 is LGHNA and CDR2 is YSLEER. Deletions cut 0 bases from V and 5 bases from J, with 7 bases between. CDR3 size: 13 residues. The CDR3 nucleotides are TGCGCCAGCAGCCAAGAAGTGGCCGAGACCCAGTACTTC. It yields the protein CASSQEVAETQYF.

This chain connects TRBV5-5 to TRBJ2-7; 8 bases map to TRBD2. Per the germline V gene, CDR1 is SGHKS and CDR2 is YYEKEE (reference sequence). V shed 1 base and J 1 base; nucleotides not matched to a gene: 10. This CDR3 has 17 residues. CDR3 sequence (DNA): TGTGCCAGCAGCTTGACGAGGGTAGCGGGAAGGTCCTACGAGCAGTACTTC. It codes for CASSLTRVAGRSYEQYF.

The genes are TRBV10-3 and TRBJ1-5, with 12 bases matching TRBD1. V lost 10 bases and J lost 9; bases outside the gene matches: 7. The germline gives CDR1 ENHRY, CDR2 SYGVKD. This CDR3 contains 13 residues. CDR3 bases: TGTGCCAGCGGGACAGGGGGCGACGGGCCCCAGCATTTT. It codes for CASGTGGDGPQHF.

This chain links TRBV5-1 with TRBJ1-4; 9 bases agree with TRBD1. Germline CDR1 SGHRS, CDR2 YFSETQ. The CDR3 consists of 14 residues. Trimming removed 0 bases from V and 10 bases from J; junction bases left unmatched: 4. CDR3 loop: CASSLDDRGRKLFF. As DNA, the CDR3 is TGCGCCAGCAGCTTGGACGACAGGGGGAGAAAACTGTTTTTT.

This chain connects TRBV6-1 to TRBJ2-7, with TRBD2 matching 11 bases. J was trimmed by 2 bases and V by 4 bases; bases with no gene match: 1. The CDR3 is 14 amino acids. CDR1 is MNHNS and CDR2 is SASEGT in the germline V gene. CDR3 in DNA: TGTGCCAGCAGTGGTAGCGGGAGGGCCTACGAGCAGTACTTC. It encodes CASSGSGRAYEQYF.

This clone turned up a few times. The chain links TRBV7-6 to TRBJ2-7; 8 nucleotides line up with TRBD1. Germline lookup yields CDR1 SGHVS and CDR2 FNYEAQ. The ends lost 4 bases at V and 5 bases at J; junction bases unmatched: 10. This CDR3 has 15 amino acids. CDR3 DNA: TGTGCCAGCAGCTCGACTCGGACAGGGTTGGACGAGCAGTACTTC. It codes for CASSSTRTGLDEQYF.

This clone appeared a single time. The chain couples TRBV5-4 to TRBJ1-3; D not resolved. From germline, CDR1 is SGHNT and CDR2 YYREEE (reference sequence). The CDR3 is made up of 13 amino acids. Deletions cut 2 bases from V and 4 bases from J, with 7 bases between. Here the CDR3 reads CASSFGVGNTIYF. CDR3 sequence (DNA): TGTGCCAGCAGCTTCGGGGTGGGAAACACCATATATTTT.

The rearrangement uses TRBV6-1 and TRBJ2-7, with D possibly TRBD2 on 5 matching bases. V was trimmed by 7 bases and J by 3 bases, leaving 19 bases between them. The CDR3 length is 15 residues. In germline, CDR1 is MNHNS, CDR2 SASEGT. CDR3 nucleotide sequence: TGTGCCAGCATTCTCACCTTGGGAGCTTACTACGAGCAGTACTTC. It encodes CASILTLGAYYEQYF.

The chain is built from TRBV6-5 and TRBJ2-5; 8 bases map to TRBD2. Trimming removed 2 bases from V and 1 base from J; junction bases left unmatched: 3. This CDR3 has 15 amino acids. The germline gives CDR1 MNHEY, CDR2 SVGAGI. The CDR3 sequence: CASSYGTSGQETQYF. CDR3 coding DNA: TGTGCCAGCAGTTACGGCACTAGCGGCCAAGAGACCCAGTACTTC.

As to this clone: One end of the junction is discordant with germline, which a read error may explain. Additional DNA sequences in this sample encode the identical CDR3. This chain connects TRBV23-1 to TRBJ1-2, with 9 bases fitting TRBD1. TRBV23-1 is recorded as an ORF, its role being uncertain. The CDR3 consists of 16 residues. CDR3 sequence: CASSQSTGGADYGYTF. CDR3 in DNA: TGCGCCAGCAGTCAATCCACAGGGGGCGCGGACTATGGTTACACCTTC.

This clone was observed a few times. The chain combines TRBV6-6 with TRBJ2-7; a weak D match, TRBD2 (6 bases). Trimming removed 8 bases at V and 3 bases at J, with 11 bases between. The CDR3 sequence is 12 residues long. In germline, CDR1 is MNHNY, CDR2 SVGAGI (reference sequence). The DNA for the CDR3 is TGTGCCAGCCAGGACTACAGCTACGAGCAGTACTTC. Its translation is CASQDYSYEQYF.

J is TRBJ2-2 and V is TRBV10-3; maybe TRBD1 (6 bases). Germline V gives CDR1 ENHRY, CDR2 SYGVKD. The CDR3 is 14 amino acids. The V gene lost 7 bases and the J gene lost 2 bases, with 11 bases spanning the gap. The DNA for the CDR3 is TGTGCCATCACCGGGACACCCAACACCGGGGAGCTGTTTTTT. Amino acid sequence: CAITGTPNTGELFF.

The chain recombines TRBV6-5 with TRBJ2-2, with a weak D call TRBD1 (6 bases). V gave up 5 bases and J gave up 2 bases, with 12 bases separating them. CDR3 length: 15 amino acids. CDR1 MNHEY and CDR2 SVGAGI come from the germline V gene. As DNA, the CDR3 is TGTGCCAGCAGTATTTCCGGGACAAACACCGGGGAGCTGTTTTTT. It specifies CASSISGTNTGELFF.

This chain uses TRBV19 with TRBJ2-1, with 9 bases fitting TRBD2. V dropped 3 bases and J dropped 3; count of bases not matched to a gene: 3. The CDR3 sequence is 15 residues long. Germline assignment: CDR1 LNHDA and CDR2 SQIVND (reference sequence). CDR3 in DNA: TGTGCCAGTAGTATCCTAGCGGGACTCTACAATGAGCAGTTCTTC. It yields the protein CASSILAGLYNEQFF.

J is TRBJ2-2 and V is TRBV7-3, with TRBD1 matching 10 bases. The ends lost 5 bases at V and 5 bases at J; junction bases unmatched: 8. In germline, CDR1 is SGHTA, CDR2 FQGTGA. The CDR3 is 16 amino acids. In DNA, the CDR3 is TGTGCCAGCAGCCTTACCGCGGGACAGGGGACCGGGGAGCTGTTTTTT. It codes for CASSLTAGQGTGELFF.

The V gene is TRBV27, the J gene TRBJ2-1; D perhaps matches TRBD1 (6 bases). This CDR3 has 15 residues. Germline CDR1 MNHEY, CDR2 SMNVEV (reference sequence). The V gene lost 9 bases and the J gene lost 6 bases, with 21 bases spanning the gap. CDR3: CASRQQGEVGNEQFF. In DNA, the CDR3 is TGTGCCAGTAGACAACAGGGTGAGGTTGGCAATGAGCAGTTCTTC.

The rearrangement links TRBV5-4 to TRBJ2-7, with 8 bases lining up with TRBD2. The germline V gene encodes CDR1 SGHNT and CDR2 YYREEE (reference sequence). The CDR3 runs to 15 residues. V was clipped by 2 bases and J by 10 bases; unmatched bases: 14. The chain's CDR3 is CASSFWTGGPAVQYF. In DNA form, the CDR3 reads TGTGCCAGCAGCTTTTGGACGGGAGGGCCGGCAGTTCAGTACTTC.

The CDR3 nucleotides read TGCGCCAGCAGCCAGCCCCGGGACAGGAGACAGAGCTCTGGAAACACCATATATTTT. This sequence encodes CASSQPRDRRQSSGNTIYF. This chain uses TRBV4-1 with TRBJ1-3; 8 nucleotides match TRBD1. The CDR3 covers 19 residues. Germline V gene sequence: CDR1 MGHRA, CDR2 YSYEKL. Trimming cost V 3 bases and J 0 bases; bases outside gene matches: 13.

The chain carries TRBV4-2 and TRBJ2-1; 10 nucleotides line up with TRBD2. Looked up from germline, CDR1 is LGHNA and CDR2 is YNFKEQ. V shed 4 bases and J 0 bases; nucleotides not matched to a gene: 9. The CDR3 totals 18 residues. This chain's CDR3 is CASSPGLAASSSYNEQFF. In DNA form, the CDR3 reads TGTGCCAGCAGCCCAGGACTAGCGGCCTCCAGCTCCTACAATGAGCAGTTCTTC.

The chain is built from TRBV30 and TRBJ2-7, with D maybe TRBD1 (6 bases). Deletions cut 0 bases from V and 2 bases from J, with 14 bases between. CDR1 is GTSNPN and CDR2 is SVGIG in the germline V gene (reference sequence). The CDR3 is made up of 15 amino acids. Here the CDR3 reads CAWSVRGSEPYEQYF. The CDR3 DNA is TGTGCCTGGAGTGTTAGGGGGTCGGAACCCTACGAGCAGTACTTC.

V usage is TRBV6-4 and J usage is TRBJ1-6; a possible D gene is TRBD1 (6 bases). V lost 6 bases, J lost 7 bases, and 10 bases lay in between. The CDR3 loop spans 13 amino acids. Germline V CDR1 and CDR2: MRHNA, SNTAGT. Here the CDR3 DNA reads TGTGCCAGCAGGGACAGCCTAAATTCACCCCTCCACTTT. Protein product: CASRDSLNSPLHF.

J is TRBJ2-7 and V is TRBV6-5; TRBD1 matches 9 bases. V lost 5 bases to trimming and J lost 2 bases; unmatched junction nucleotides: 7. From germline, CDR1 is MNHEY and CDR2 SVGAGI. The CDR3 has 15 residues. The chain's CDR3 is CASSHGQGYPYEQYF. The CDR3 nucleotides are TGTGCCAGCAGTCACGGACAGGGGTATCCCTACGAGCAGTACTTC.

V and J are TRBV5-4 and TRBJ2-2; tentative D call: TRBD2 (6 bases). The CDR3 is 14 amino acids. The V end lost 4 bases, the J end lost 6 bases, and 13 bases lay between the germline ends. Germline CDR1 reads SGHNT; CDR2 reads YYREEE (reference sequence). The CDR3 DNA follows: TGTGCCAGCAGCCTAGCGACGGGCGCCGGGGAGCTGTTTTTT. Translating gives CASSLATGAGELFF.

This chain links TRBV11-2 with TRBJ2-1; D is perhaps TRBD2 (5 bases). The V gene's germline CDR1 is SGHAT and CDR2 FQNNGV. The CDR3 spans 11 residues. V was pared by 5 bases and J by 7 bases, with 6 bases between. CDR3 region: CASSPGNEQFF. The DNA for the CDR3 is TGTGCCAGCAGCCCGGGAAATGAGCAGTTCTTC. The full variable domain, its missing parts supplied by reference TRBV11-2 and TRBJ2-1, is EAGVAQSPRYKIIEKRQSVAFWCNPISGHATLYWYQQILGQGPKLLIQFQNNGVVDDSQLPKDRFSAERLKGVDSTLKIQPAKLEDSAVYLCASSPGNEQFFGPGTRLTVL.

Here the CDR3 DNA reads TGTGCCAGCAGAAAGCTAGCGGGAGTCGTATACGAGCAGTACTTC. Protein sequence: CASRKLAGVVYEQYF. The J gene is TRBJ2-7, the V gene TRBV27; the match to TRBD2 covers 10 bases. V trimming: 6 bases; J trimming: 4 bases; junction bases outside the gene matches: 9. CDR1 and CDR2 from the germline V gene are MNHEY and SMNVEV (reference sequence). The CDR3 extends over 15 amino acids.